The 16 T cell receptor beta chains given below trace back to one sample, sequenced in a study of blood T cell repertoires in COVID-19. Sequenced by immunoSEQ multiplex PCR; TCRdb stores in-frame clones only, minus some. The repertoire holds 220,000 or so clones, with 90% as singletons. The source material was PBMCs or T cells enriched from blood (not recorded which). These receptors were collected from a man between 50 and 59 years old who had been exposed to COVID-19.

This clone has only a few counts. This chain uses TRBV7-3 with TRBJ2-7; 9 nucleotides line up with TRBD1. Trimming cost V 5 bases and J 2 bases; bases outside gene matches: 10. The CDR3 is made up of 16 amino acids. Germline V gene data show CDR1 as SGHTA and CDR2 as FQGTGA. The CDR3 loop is CASSPNAGTGTYEQYF. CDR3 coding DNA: TGTGCCAGCAGCCCAAATGCCGGGACAGGGACCTACGAGCAGTACTTC.

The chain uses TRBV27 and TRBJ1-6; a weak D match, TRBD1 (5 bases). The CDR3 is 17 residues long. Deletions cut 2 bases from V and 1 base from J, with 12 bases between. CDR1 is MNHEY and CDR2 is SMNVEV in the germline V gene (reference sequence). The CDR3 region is CASSLRQGSSYNSPLHF. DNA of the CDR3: TGTGCCAGCAGTTTACGGCAGGGTTCATCCTATAATTCACCCCTCCACTTT.

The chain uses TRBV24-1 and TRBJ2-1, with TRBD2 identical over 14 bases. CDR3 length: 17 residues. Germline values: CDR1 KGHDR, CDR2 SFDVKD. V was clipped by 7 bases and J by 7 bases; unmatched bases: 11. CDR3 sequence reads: CATRDRAGTSGRNEQFF. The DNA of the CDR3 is TGTGCCACCAGGGACAGGGCTGGGACTAGCGGGAGAAATGAGCAGTTCTTC.

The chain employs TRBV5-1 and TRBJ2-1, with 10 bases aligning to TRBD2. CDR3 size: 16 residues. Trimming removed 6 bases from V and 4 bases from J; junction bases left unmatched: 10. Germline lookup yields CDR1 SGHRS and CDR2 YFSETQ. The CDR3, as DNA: TGCGCCAGCAAGCCATTACTAGCGGGGCAATACAATGAGCAGTTCTTC. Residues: CASKPLLAGQYNEQFF.

The DNA for the CDR3 is TGTGCCAGCAGTCGACTAGCCGATCGGGGGGGGACCCAGTACTTC. Protein product: CASSRLADRGGTQYF. The gene calls are TRBV25-1 and TRBJ2-5; 8 bases map to TRBD2. With V trimmed by 5 bases and J by 7 bases, 12 bases remained unmatched. This CDR3 comprises 15 residues. Looked up from germline, CDR1 is MGHDK and CDR2 is SYGVNS.

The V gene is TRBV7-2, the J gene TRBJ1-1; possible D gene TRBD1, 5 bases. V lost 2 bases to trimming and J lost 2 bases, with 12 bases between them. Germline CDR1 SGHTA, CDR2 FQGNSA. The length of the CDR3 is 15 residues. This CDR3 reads CASSLRDGLNTEAFF. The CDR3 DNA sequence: TGTGCCAGCAGCTTAAGGGACGGACTAAACACTGAAGCTTTCTTT.

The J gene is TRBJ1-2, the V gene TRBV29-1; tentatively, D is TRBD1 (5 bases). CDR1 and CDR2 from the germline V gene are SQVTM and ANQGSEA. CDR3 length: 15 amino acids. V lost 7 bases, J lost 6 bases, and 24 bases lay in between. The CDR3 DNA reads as TGCAGCGCAAAGAAGACTCCTAGGGACTACGATGGCTACACCTTC. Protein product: CSAKKTPRDYDGYTF.

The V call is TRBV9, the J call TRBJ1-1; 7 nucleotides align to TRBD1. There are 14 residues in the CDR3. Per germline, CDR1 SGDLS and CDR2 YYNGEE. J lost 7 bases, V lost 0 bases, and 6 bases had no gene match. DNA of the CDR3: TGTGCCAGCAGCGTAGTAAGGGACAGTTTTGAAGCTTTCTTT. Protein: CASSVVRDSFEAFF.

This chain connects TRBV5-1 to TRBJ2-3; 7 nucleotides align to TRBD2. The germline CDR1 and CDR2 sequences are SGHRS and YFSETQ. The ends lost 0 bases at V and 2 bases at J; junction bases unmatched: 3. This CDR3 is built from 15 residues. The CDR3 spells CASSLAAGPTDTQYF. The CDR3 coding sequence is TGCGCCAGCAGCTTGGCAGCGGGACCCACAGATACGCAGTATTTT.

Here the CDR3 DNA reads TGTGCCAGCAGTTTTGGAGGGGAGGAAACTACGGAGCAGTACGTC. It is translated as CASSFGGEETTEQYV. The chain links TRBV28 to TRBJ2-7; tentatively, D is TRBD2 (6 bases). The CDR3 is made up of 15 amino acids. V dropped 3 bases and J dropped 7 bases, with 19 bases sitting between them. Germline lookup yields CDR1 MDHEN and CDR2 SYDVKM.

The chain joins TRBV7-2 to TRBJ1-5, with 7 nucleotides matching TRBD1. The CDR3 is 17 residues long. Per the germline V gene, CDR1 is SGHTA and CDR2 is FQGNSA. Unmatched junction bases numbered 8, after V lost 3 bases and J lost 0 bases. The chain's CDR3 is CASSLGDSIHSNQPQHF. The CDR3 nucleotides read TGTGCCAGCAGCTTGGGGGACAGTATTCATAGCAATCAGCCCCAGCATTTT.

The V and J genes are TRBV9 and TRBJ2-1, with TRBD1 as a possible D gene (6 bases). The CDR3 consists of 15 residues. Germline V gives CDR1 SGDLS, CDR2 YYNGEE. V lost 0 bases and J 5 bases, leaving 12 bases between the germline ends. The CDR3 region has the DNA TGTGCCAGCAGCGTAGCAGGGGCTGGACACAATGAGCAGTTCTTC. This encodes CASSVAGAGHNEQFF.

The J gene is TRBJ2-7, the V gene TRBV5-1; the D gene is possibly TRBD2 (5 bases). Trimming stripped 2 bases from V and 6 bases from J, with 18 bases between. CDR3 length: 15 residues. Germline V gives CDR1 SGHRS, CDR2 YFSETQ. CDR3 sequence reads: CASSFSGGSWGEQYF. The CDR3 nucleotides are TGCGCCAGCAGCTTCTCTGGTGGGAGCTGGGGCGAGCAGTACTTC.

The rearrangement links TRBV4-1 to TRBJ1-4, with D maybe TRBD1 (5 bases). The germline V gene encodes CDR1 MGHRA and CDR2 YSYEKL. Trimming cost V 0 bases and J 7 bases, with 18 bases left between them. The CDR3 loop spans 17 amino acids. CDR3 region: CASSQEVSENGGEKLFF. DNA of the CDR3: TGCGCCAGCAGCCAAGAGGTCTCGGAAAACGGGGGTGAAAAACTGTTTTTT.

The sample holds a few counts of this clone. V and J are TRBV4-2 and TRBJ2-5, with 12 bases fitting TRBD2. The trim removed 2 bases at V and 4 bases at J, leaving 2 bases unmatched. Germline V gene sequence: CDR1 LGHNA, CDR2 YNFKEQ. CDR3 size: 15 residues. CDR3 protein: CASSQLAGGRETQYF. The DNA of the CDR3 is TGTGCCAGCAGCCAACTAGCGGGGGGGAGAGAGACCCAGTACTTC.

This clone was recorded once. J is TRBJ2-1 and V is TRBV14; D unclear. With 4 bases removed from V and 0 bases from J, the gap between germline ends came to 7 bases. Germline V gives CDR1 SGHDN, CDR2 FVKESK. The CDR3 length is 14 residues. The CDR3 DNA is TGTGCCAGCAGCCTCCTGAGCTCCTACAATGAGCAGTTCTTC. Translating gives CASSLLSSYNEQFF. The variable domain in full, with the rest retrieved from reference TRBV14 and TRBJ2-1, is EAGVTQFPSHSVIEKGQTVTLRCDPISGHDNLYWYRRVMGKEIKFLLHFVKESKQDESGMPNNRFLAERTGGTYSTLKVQPAELEDSGVYFCASSLLSSYNEQFFGPGTRLTVL.